A selection of T cell receptor beta chains follows, all from one sample in a study of identical twins. One entry per CDR3 protein results from TCRdb running MiXCR on the 5' RACE reads. Of about 460,000 distinct CDR3 sequences listed, 14% were seen once; the top ten hold about 0.52%. The data were also submitted as part of a second study, on yellow fever vaccine responses in identical twins.

The sequenced sample consisted of CD4+ T cells sorted from blood. These receptor sequences come from a young woman in good health. CDR3s include the opening cysteine and the closing phenylalanine or tryptophan. Each record gives: D gene, J gene, V gene, clone size, CDR3 protein, CDR3 DNA. A D gene is named only where the DNA matches it firmly. Not all rows give a size; the values are once, few, many and, for expanded clones, a class.

>-|TRBJ2-4|TRBV9|few
CASSVGSDNIQYF
TGTGCCAGCAGCGTAGGTTCGGATAACATTCAGTACTTC
>-|TRBJ2-2|TRBV7-2|few
CASSLESGELFF
TGTGCCAGCAGCTTAGAATCCGGGGAGCTGTTTTTT
>-|TRBJ1-5|TRBV12-3/TRBV12-4|-
CASSRPGGSNQPQHF
TGTGCCAGCAGCCGCCCCGGGGGTAGCAATCAGCCCCAGCATTTT
>TRBD2|TRBJ2-1|TRBV2|-
CASREGTSGDNEQFF
TGTGCCAGCAGGGAGGGGACTAGCGGGGACAATGAGCAGTTCTTC
>TRBD1|TRBJ2-4|TRBV28|-
CASSPEGVRGQKYF
TGTGCCAGCAGTCCCGAAGGGGTAAGGGGGCAAAAGTACTTC
>TRBD2|TRBJ2-4|TRBV4-1|few
CASSQLTSQKNIQYF
TGCGCCAGCAGCCAACTGACTAGCCAAAAAAACATTCAGTACTTC
>-|TRBJ2-4|TRBV5-8|-
CASSQDSLAKNIQYF
TGTGCCAGCAGCCAAGATTCCCTAGCCAAAAACATTCAGTACTTC
>TRBD2|TRBJ2-2|TRBV7-7|-
CASRREELVGELFF
TGTGCTAGCAGACGGGAGGAGTTGGTCGGGGAGCTGTTTTTT
>-|TRBJ1-1|TRBV28|few
CASRSPGVSRAFF
TGTGCCAGCAGATCTCCTGGGGTGTCCAGAGCTTTCTTT
>TRBD1|TRBJ2-3|TRBV28|-
CASSIRQGRGTDTQYF
TGTGCCAGCAGTATCCGACAGGGAAGAGGCACAGATACGCAGTATTTT
>TRBD1|TRBJ2-1|TRBV5-1|many
CASSPRQGGNNEQFF
TGCGCCAGCAGCCCCAGACAGGGGGGGAACAATGAGCAGTTCTTC
>TRBD2|TRBJ2-1|TRBV5-6|-
CASREKARGDYNEQFF
TGTGCCAGCAGGGAGAAAGCGCGGGGGGATTACAATGAGCAGTTCTTC
>-|TRBJ1-1|TRBV7-2|few
CASSLGPRNTEAFF
TGTGCCAGCAGCTTAGGGCCGAGGAACACTGAAGCTTTCTTT
>-|TRBJ1-2|TRBV12-3/TRBV12-4|few
CASSTLGAGGYTF
TGTGCCAGCAGTACCCTCGGCGCAGGAGGCTACACCTTC
>-|TRBJ2-1|TRBV24-1|many
CATRMGSYNEQFF
TGTGCCACCAGGATGGGCTCCTACAATGAGCAGTTCTTC
>-|TRBJ2-7|TRBV18|few
CASSPADEQYF
TGTGCCAGCTCACCTGCGGACGAGCAGTACTTC
>-|TRBJ1-1|TRBV3-1|few
CASSQDSRAEAFF
TGTGCCAGCAGCCAAGATTCTAGGGCTGAAGCTTTCTTT
>-|TRBJ1-5|TRBV28|few
CASSYRRQPQHF
TGTGCCAGCAGTTACAGAAGGCAGCCCCAGCATTTT
>-|TRBJ2-5|TRBV7-2|many
CASSDQETQYF
TGTGCCAGCAGCGACCAAGAGACCCAGTACTTC
>-|TRBJ2-5|TRBV7-9|many
CASSLLRGGQETQYF
TGTGCCAGCAGCTTATTAAGGGGAGGCCAAGAGACCCAGTACTTC
>-|TRBJ2-1|TRBV7-3|-
CASSSRRGAQDEQFF
TGTGCCAGCAGCTCACGCCGGGGGGCGCAGGACGAGCAGTTCTTC
>TRBD1|TRBJ2-3|TRBV7-2|many
CASNLGGGSTDTQYF
TGTGCCAGCAATCTAGGGGGCGGGAGCACAGATACGCAGTATTTT
>-|TRBJ2-3|TRBV20-1|-
CSARVNYSTDTQYF
TGCAGTGCTAGAGTCAACTATTCCACAGATACGCAGTATTTT
>-|TRBJ2-5|TRBV6-4|few
CASSDNWDSGTQYF
TGTGCCAGCAGTGACAACTGGGATAGCGGGACCCAGTACTTC
>TRBD1|TRBJ2-2|TRBV24-1|-
CATSGGQGANTGELFF
TGTGCCACCAGTGGAGGCCAGGGGGCGAACACCGGGGAGCTGTTTTTT
>TRBD2|TRBJ2-2|TRBV20-1|-
CSASPSGGDLSRELFF
TGCAGTGCTAGCCCTAGCGGGGGGGATCTTTCTCGGGAGCTGTTTTTT